One and the same sample provided the 32 T cell receptor beta chains below, sequenced in a study of response to subunit inactivated influenza vaccine. TCRdb analysed the RT-PCR reads with MiXCR anew, one entry per CDR3 protein. The sample records a few hundred thousand distinct CDR3 sequences, 11% being singletons. The source material was PBMCs from blood, sampled roughly 6 weeks after vaccination. These receptors were collected from a man aged 45-65 years who received an inactivated influenza vaccine.

This clonotype was counted at least ten times. This chain joins TRBV5-1 and TRBJ2-1; 9 bases align to TRBD2. This CDR3 has 15 amino acids. CDR1 is SGHRS, CDR2 YFSETQ, per germline. Trimming took 5 bases from V and 12 from J; bases not matched to a gene: 15. The CDR3 coding sequence is TGCGCCAGCAGTCCAGCGGGGGGCCTGGACTCGCGGCAGTTCTTC. This codes for CASSPAGGLDSRQFF.

This clonotype has at least ten counts. This sequence joins TRBV12-3 or TRBV12-4 and TRBJ2-7, with TRBD1 matching 8 bases. V shed 6 bases, J shed 4 bases, and the junction held 5 bases outside the gene matches. This CDR3 spans 13 amino acids. This CDR3 reads CASRDRAGYEQYF. The CDR3, as DNA: TGTGCCAGCAGGGACAGGGCAGGGTACGAGCAGTACTTC.

The chain joins TRBV5-4 to TRBJ1-6; D call uncertain. Germline values: CDR1 SGHNT, CDR2 YYREEE (reference sequence). V was trimmed by 0 bases and J by 9 bases, leaving 7 bases between them. The CDR3 runs to 13 residues. The CDR3 loop reads CASSLDMVSPLHF. CDR3 sequence (DNA): TGTGCCAGCAGCTTGGACATGGTTTCACCCCTCCACTTT. Full variable domain (missing parts from reference TRBV5-4 and TRBJ1-6): ETGVTQSPTHLIKTRGQQVTLRCSSQSGHNTVSWYQQALGQGPQFIFQYYREEENGRGNFPPRFSGLQFPNYSSELNVNALELDDSALYLCASSLDMVSPLHFGNGTRLTVT.

The CDR3 here is CASSRLAGDTPDTQYF. The CDR3 DNA follows: TGTGCCAGCAGTCGACTAGCGGGAGACACCCCAGATACGCAGTATTTT. The chain carries TRBV12-3 or TRBV12-4 and TRBJ2-3; 12 positions agree with TRBD2. CDR3 length: 16 residues. Trimming cost V 5 bases and J 4 bases; bases outside gene matches: 7.

This clonotype was observed many times. This sequence joins TRBV29-1 and TRBJ1-3; D gene uncertain. Germline lookup yields CDR1 SQVTM and CDR2 ANQGSEA. This CDR3 contains 12 residues. The CDR3 region has the DNA TGCGGAAGTCGGGGTTCTGGAAACACCATATATTTT. Protein: CGSRGSGNTIYF.

This chain links TRBV20-1 with TRBJ1-2; no clear D. This CDR3 spans 12 amino acids. Germline V gene lookup returns CDR1 DFQATT and CDR2 SNEGSKA (reference sequence). V lost 1 base and J 5 bases, leaving 8 bases between the germline ends. The CDR3 region has the DNA TGCAGTGCTAGAGGGGAGACTTATGGCTACACCTTC. Amino acid sequence: CSARGETYGYTF.

The chain employs TRBV5-1 and TRBJ2-3; 12 bases agree with TRBD2. Germline values: CDR1 SGHRS, CDR2 YFSETQ. V trimming: 2 bases; J trimming: 0 bases; junction bases outside the gene matches: 4. The CDR3 spans 17 residues. Here the CDR3 DNA reads TGCGCCAGCAGCTTCTCGACTAGCGGGAGTAGCACAGATACGCAGTATTTT. This translates into CASSFSTSGSSTDTQYF.

In this sample, this clonotype turned up a few times. The CDR3 sequence: CASSPGAGEGFGETQYF. The CDR3, as DNA: TGTGCCAGCAGCCCCGGAGCGGGAGAGGGTTTTGGAGAGACCCAGTACTTC. This chain connects TRBV7-2 to TRBJ2-5; 8 bases match TRBD2. The CDR3 is 17 amino acids. Germline CDR1 SGHTA, CDR2 FQGNSA. The V and J ends lost 5 bases and 4 bases, in that order; junction bases with no gene match: 15.

About this clonotype itself: This could be a read error, since a much larger clone is one nucleotide away. The chain is built from TRBV4-2 and TRBJ2-2; 8 bases map to TRBD1. The CDR3 totals 17 residues. The germline V gene encodes CDR1 LGHNA and CDR2 YNFKEQ. For the CDR3, the DNA is TGTGCCACCAGCCATCAAAATCCGGGACAGGTGACCGGGGAGCTGTTTTTT. This encodes CATSHQNPGQVTGELFF.

The genes are TRBV25-1 and TRBJ1-4, with TRBD1 as a possible D gene (5 bases). The CDR3 is 16 amino acids. The ends were cut back, 0 bases at V and 3 bases at J, with 11 bases in the middle. Per the germline V gene, CDR1 is MGHDK and CDR2 is SYGVNS. CDR3 coding DNA: TGTGCCAGCAGTGAATATCTGAAGGGACCTAATGAAAAACTGTTTTTT. Translating gives CASSEYLKGPNEKLFF.

This clonotype turned up a few times. The V gene is TRBV10-3, the J gene TRBJ1-4; 8 nucleotides line up with TRBD1. V gave up 6 bases and J gave up 7 bases; unmatched junction bases: 7. The CDR3 consists of 14 residues. Germline loops: CDR1 ENHRY, CDR2 SYGVKD. DNA of the CDR3: TGTGCCATCAGGCCACAGGGGGAGAGTGAAAAACTGTTTTTT. Protein sequence: CAIRPQGESEKLFF.

The chain combines TRBV6-1 with TRBJ2-5; TRBD2 aligns across 7 bases. V trimming: 7 bases; J trimming: 1 base; junction bases outside the gene matches: 12. The CDR3 contains 16 residues. CDR1 and CDR2 from the germline V gene are MNHNS and SASEGT. The CDR3 region has the DNA TGTGCCAGCACCGACAGCGCGAGCGGGATCCAAGAGACCCAGTACTTC. This gives the protein CASTDSASGIQETQYF.

The chain carries TRBV7-3 and TRBJ1-5; no definite D call. V lost 2 bases and J 7 bases, leaving 6 bases between the germline ends. CDR1 and CDR2 from the germline V gene are SGHTA and FQGTGA. This CDR3 has 12 amino acids. This chain's CDR3 is CASSLSTQPQHF. The CDR3 DNA sequence: TGTGCCAGCAGCTTATCGACCCAGCCCCAGCATTTT. Based on the CDR3 plus reference TRBV7-3 and TRBJ1-5, the full variable domain is GAGVSQTPSNKVTEKGKYVELRCDPISGHTALYWYRQSLGQGPEFLIYFQGTGAADDSGLPNDRFFAVRPEGSVSTLKIQRTERGDSAVYLCASSLSTQPQHFGDGTRLSIL.

V usage is TRBV20-1 and J usage is TRBJ2-7, with unresolved D. V was pared by 6 bases and J by 3 bases, with 12 bases between. The CDR3 is 12 residues long. CDR1 DFQATT and CDR2 SNEGSKA come from the germline V gene (reference sequence). CDR3 in amino acids: CSAARERYEQYF. In DNA, the CDR3 is TGCAGTGCGGCCCGAGAGCGCTACGAGCAGTACTTC.

This clonotype has a handful of counts. V and J are TRBV11-2 and TRBJ1-6, with D tentatively TRBD1 (5 bases). CDR3 length: 14 residues. Germline V gene sequence: CDR1 SGHAT, CDR2 FQNNGV. V lost 1 base to trimming and J lost 11 bases, with 12 bases between them. In nucleotides, the CDR3 is TGTGCCAGCAGCTTAGGGGGGGAGACTGCACCCCTCCACTTT. This encodes CASSLGGETAPLHF.

This clonotype occurred many times. The J gene is TRBJ1-2, the V gene TRBV15, with D hard to call. Trimming removed 0 bases from V and 4 bases from J, with 6 bases in between. The CDR3 loop spans 13 amino acids. The germline V gene has CDR1 LNHNV and CDR2 YYDKDF (reference sequence). This CDR3 is CATSRDPGYGYTF. The CDR3 nucleotides read TGTGCCACCAGCAGAGATCCGGGCTATGGCTACACCTTC. Supplemented by reference TRBV15 and TRBJ1-2, the full variable domain reads DAMVIQNPRYQVTQFGKPVTLSCSQTLNHNVMYWYQQKSSQAPKLLFHYYDKDFNNEADTPDNFQSRRPNTSFCFLDIRSPGLGDTAMYLCATSRDPGYGYTFGSGTRLTVV.

The chain links TRBV7-9 to TRBJ2-5; D not certain. Trimming shortened V by 2 bases and J by 1 base, and 11 bases separated the two germline ends. The germline V gene has CDR1 SEHNR and CDR2 FQNEAQ (reference sequence). This CDR3 has 15 amino acids. The CDR3 nucleotides read TGTGCCAGCAGCTTATTCCCACGGTCCCAAGAGACCCAGTACTTC. Protein: CASSLFPRSQETQYF.

This clonotype was observed a handful of times. The V gene is TRBV15, the J gene TRBJ2-7; no clear D. The CDR3 totals 13 residues. V lost 0 bases, J lost 6 bases, and 9 bases lay in between. Germline CDR1 reads LNHNV; CDR2 reads YYDKDF (reference sequence). The CDR3 reads CATSRDLAREQYF. The CDR3 DNA follows: TGTGCCACCAGCAGAGATTTGGCCCGCGAGCAGTACTTC.

This clonotype was detected a few times. The chain uses TRBV18 and TRBJ2-5; D call uncertain. In germline, CDR1 is KGHSH, CDR2 LQKENI. Trimming took off 2 bases at V and 5 bases at J, with 9 bases between the two ends. CDR3 length: 13 residues. The CDR3 DNA follows: TGTGCCAGCTCACCATGGCAGGAGGAGACCCAGTACTTC. It is translated as CASSPWQEETQYF.

This clonotype was detected only a few times. The chain combines TRBV20-1 with TRBJ1-5; D gene unclear. Trimming cost V 0 bases and J 4 bases, with 7 bases left between them. This CDR3 is built from 13 residues. CDR1 is DFQATT and CDR2 is SNEGSKA in the germline V gene (reference sequence). The CDR3 here is CSARDTANQPQHF. CDR3 coding DNA: TGCAGTGCTAGAGACACGGCTAATCAGCCCCAGCATTTT.

This clonotype was detected a few times. The rearrangement links TRBV5-1 to TRBJ2-3, with D possibly being TRBD2 (5 bases). V lost 1 base to trimming and J lost 5 bases, with 14 bases between them. CDR1 is SGHRS, CDR2 YFSETQ, per germline. The CDR3 sequence is 15 residues long. In nucleotides, the CDR3 is TGCGCCAGCAGCTTGAGGTTGACGGGATTAGATACGCAGTATTTT. This sequence encodes CASSLRLTGLDTQYF.

This clonotype appeared many times. The gene calls are TRBV20-1 and TRBJ2-3; the D is unclear. The V and J ends lost 1 base and 0 bases respectively, with 8 bases between them. This CDR3 has 14 residues. Per the germline V gene, CDR1 is DFQATT and CDR2 is SNEGSKA (reference sequence). The CDR3 protein is CSARGQTSTDTQYF. CDR3 DNA sequence: TGCAGTGCTAGAGGGCAAACTAGCACAGATACGCAGTATTTT.

This chain connects TRBV7-9 to TRBJ2-5, with 7 bases fitting TRBD2. V gave up 5 bases and J gave up 1 base; unmatched junction bases: 10. The CDR3 length is 16 residues. In germline, CDR1 is SEHNR, CDR2 FQNEAQ (reference sequence). The CDR3 DNA sequence: TGTGCCAGCAGCGCCTGGGGAGGGAGCGGCCAAGAGACCCAGTACTTC. This codes for CASSAWGGSGQETQYF.

This clonotype was found many times. The rearrangement links TRBV6-5 to TRBJ2-7; no reliable D call. Germline V gene data show CDR1 as MNHEY and CDR2 as SVGAGI. Trimming removed 2 bases from V and 3 bases from J, with 8 bases in between. The CDR3 runs to 13 residues. CDR3 in amino acids: CASSYRQHYEQYF. CDR3 coding DNA: TGTGCCAGCAGTTACCGGCAACACTACGAGCAGTACTTC.

This clonotype was counted a few times. The rearrangement joins TRBV6-1 to TRBJ1-1, with D uncertain. This CDR3 region has 14 residues. The germline CDR1 and CDR2 sequences are MNHNS and SASEGT. Trimming stripped 5 bases from V and 3 bases from J, with 13 bases between. The CDR3 DNA is TGTGCCAGCAGTAATGTGGTGATTCACACTGAAGCTTTCTTT. Translation: CASSNVVIHTEAFF.

This clonotype was detected many times. The chain joins TRBV12-3 or TRBV12-4 to TRBJ2-4; tentative D call: TRBD2 (6 bases). With 1 base removed from V and 6 bases from J, the gap between germline ends came to 13 bases. This CDR3 has 15 amino acids. CDR3 amino acids: CASSLGASVLNIQYF. The CDR3, as DNA: TGTGCCAGCAGTTTAGGGGCTAGCGTCCTAAACATTCAGTACTTC.

V gene TRBV7-2 combines with J gene TRBJ2-7; D possibly uses TRBD1 or TRBD2 (5 bases each). Between the trimmed V and J ends, which lost 4 bases and 7 bases, there was a span of 23 bases. CDR1 and CDR2 from the germline V gene are SGHTA and FQGNSA. CDR3 length equals 16 residues. CDR3 residues: CASSSNPGTVRVEQYF. CDR3 nucleotides: TGTGCCAGCAGCTCGAACCCGGGGACGGTGAGGGTAGAGCAGTACTTC.

The gene calls are TRBV7-2 and TRBJ1-3; possibly TRBD1 for D (5 bases). Trimming removed 3 bases from V and 0 bases from J, with 12 bases in between. The CDR3 loop spans 16 amino acids. Germline CDR1 is SGHTA and CDR2 is FQGNSA. The DNA of the CDR3 is TGTGCCAGCAGCTTTAGAGGGGTTCTCTCTGGAAACACCATATATTTT. Protein: CASSFRGVLSGNTIYF.

At least ten counts were recorded for this clonotype. The junction and the germline gene differ at one end; a read error may be behind it. The rearrangement links TRBV6-1 to TRBJ1-2, with unresolved D. Germline CDR1 is MNHNS and CDR2 is SASEGT. The CDR3 sequence is 13 residues long. The CDR3 spells CASSREANYGYTF. The CDR3, as DNA: TGTGCCAGCAGTCGAGAAGCTAATTATGGCTACACCTTC.

In this sample, this clonotype turned up many times. V and J are TRBV20-1 and TRBJ1-2; 7 bases agree with TRBD1. V shed 4 bases and J 6 bases; nucleotides not matched to a gene: 8. The V gene's germline CDR1 is DFQATT and CDR2 SNEGSKA (reference sequence). This CDR3 contains 13 residues. This CDR3 is CSATLQGIDGYTF. The CDR3 DNA reads TGCAGTGCTACGCTACAGGGGATCGATGGCTACACCTTC.

This chain's CDR3 is CASSLNAGLARYEQFF. The CDR3 DNA sequence: TGTGCCAGCAGCTTAAACGCGGGACTAGCGCGCTATGAGCAGTTCTTC. The chain combines TRBV7-2 with TRBJ2-1, with TRBD2 identical over 10 bases. V was clipped by 2 bases and J by 8 bases; unmatched bases: 9. The CDR3 covers 16 residues. Germline V CDR1 and CDR2: SGHTA, FQGNSA.

In its sample, this clonotype was seen many times. The chain links TRBV6-5 to TRBJ2-4, with D tentatively TRBD2 (6 bases). In germline, CDR1 is MNHEY, CDR2 SVGAGI. The ends were cut back, 2 bases at V and 4 bases at J, with 21 bases in the middle. The CDR3 consists of 18 residues. In DNA form, the CDR3 reads TGTGCCAGCAGTTACAGGCTAGCTGGGGGGAGTGGGAAAAACATTCAGTACTTC. This encodes CASSYRLAGGSGKNIQYF.